This entry concerns a single TCR beta chain. Antigen: not known. Clones were sequenced by immunoSEQ multiplex PCR, and TCRdb holds only the in-frame ones, with some missing. Of about 40,000 clones in the sample, 80% to 90% are singletons; the top ten hold more than 20%. The data were obtained in a study of T cell responses to AZD1222 COVID-19 vaccine. Study outcomes and limitations: White British ancestry dominated among donors, who included more females, and clonal diversity was possibly underestimated. Per reports, nearly half of all spike-specific TCRs target regions that are unmutated in variants.

Germline-derived CDR1 and CDR2 are MNHEY and SMNVEV (reference sequence). This CDR3 is built from 14 residues. The ends were cut back, 5 bases at V and 8 bases at J, with 18 bases in the middle. Source: peripheral blood, taken 28 days after the second dose of the MenACWY control vaccine. The source is an adult who received the MenACWY meningococcal vaccine as a control. This sequence joins TRBV27 and TRBJ1-2; D gene uncertain. CDR3: CASSPTWTARGYTF. CDR3 nucleotide sequence: TGTGCCAGCAGTCCAACCTGGACGGCCCGGGGCTACACCTTC.